A single sample gave rise to the 16 T cell receptor beta chains below, sequenced in a study of tumor-infiltrating lymphocytes in primary liver carcinoma. TCR beta cDNA was made from approximately 540 ng total RNA with a constant-region primer. The TCR beta library was amplified through three nested multiplex PCR rounds in a modified ARM-PCR procedure. The study ran its first two PCR rounds for roughly 10 cycles each, using TRBV1-TRBV30 forward primers and a C-beta reverse primer. One entry per CDR3 protein, called by TCRdb with MiXCR from the multiplex PCR reads. The repertoire holds fewer than 400,000 distinct CDR3 sequences, with 65% as singletons. It was unsorted whole blood that yielded blood RNA, and germline DNA was also extracted. Material: peripheral blood. The receptors shown here come from a man between 35 and 55 years old with primary liver carcinoma and hepatitis B virus infection.

This clonotype appeared a few times. A read error may explain this, as a much larger clone is one base away. Since no conserved phenylalanine or tryptophan closes the CDR3, a read error is the likely cause. The genes are TRBV29-1 and TRBJ2-4, with TRBD1 matching 9 bases. The ends lost 1 base at V and 6 bases at J; junction bases unmatched: 7. This CDR3 has 15 amino acids. CDR1 SQVTM and CDR2 ANQGSEA come from the germline V gene. Here the CDR3 reads CSVEGAGQGRNIQYL. The CDR3 DNA reads TGCAGCGTTGAAGGGGCCGGACAGGGGCGAAACATTCAGTACCTC.

This clonotype was observed at least ten times. In this CDR3 the conserved last residue, phenylalanine or tryptophan, is missing, so a read error is likely. No DNA is shown, since the ends of the CDR3 on it are uncertain; the CDR3 is the one TCRdb lists. This CDR3 reads CASIRQAGL. This chain links TRBV7-9 with TRBJ2-1; the table names TRBD1, a call not compared with the DNA. CDR1 is SEHNR and CDR2 is FQNEAQ in the germline V gene (reference sequence). The CDR3 extends over 9 residues, inclusive of both ends.

Of note for this clonotype: Sequence at one end of the junction differs from germline and may be a read error. V usage is TRBV5-1 and J usage is TRBJ2-5; D remains unclear. CDR1 is SGHRS, CDR2 YFSETQ, per germline. CDR3 length: 12 amino acids. The CDR3 sequence is CASSWDQETLYF. The CDR3 bases are TGCGCCAGCAGCTGGGATCAAGAGACCCTGTACTTC.

As to this clonotype: This may be a read error, as it is one base from a much larger clone. This chain connects TRBV4-2 to TRBJ2-1; 7 bases are a match to TRBD1. The CDR3 contains 13 residues. From germline, CDR1 is LGHNA and CDR2 YNFKEQ. This CDR3 reads CACSQDLGTACVF. The CDR3, as DNA: TGTGCCTGCAGCCAAGATCTTGGGACAGCCTGTGTCTTC.

Concerning this clonotype: This may be a read error, as it is one base from a much larger clone. V and J are TRBV7-8 and TRBJ2-3; tentatively, D is TRBD2 (5 bases). Germline V lookup: CDR1 SGHVS, CDR2 FQNEAQ. The CDR3 runs to 15 residues. DNA of the CDR3: TGTGCCAGCAGCCCCCTACTAGAAAGCACAGATACGCACTATTTT. As protein: CASSPLLESTDTHYF.

A remark on this clonotype: Its ends do not fully match the called genes, so a read error is possible. This chain connects TRBV29-1 to TRBJ2-1; 9 nucleotides align to TRBD1. This CDR3 has 13 residues. Germline V CDR1 and CDR2: SQVTM, ANQGSEA. CDR3 protein: CSVSRDRDNEESF. The CDR3 DNA reads as TGCAGCGTATCCCGGGACAGGGACAATGAGGAGTCCTTC.

Worth noting for this clonotype: A read error may be the cause here, since a much bigger clone is one base away. The rearrangement joins TRBV4-3 to TRBJ2-7, with a weak D call TRBD1 (6 bases). Germline-derived CDR1 and CDR2 are LGHNA and YSLEER. The CDR3 runs 14 residues. CDR3 sequence (DNA): TGCGCCAGCAGCCAAGAACAGGGCTCCTACGAGCACTACTTC. Translation gives CASSQEQGSYEHYF.

Regarding this clonotype: Possible read error: a much larger clone is one base away. The chain recombines TRBV12-3 or TRBV12-4 with TRBJ2-7, with 9 bases aligning to TRBD2. CDR3 size: 11 residues. The CDR3 loop reads CASSFSGRVFF. The CDR3 DNA follows: TGTGCCAGCAGTTTTAGCGGGAGAGTCTTCTTC.

CDR3 nucleotides: TGCGCCAGCAGCTTGGCCTCGGGGGAAGGTGGTGAGACCCAGTACTTC. It specifies CASSLASGEGGETQYF. The V and J genes are TRBV5-1 and TRBJ2-5; tentative D call: TRBD2 (6 bases). Trimming left V 0 bases short and J 5 bases short, with 17 bases between. The CDR3 totals 16 residues. Looked up from germline, CDR1 is SGHRS and CDR2 is YFSETQ.

In this sample, this clonotype turned up many times. The chain joins TRBV12-3 or TRBV12-4 to TRBJ2-1; 13 positions agree with TRBD2. The CDR3 loop spans 13 amino acids. The junction had 4 bases not matched to a gene; V was cut back by 4 bases and J by 13 bases. In nucleotides, the CDR3 is TGTGCCAGCAGTTCAGGACTAGCGGGAGTTCAGTTCTTC. It yields the protein CASSSGLAGVQFF.

Comment on this clonotype: Its ends do not fully match the called genes, so a read error is possible. The V and J genes are TRBV11-2 and TRBJ2-7; D gene uncertain. The CDR3 sequence is 16 residues long. The germline V gene has CDR1 SGHAT and CDR2 FQNNGV. CDR3 DNA: TGTGCCAGCAGCCGTATGCCTTTTAGGAGTAGCTACGATCAGTACTTC. Encoded protein: CASSRMPFRSSYDQYF.

This chain links TRBV6-6 with TRBJ2-3; possible D gene TRBD2, 6 bases. The V gene lost 6 bases and the J gene lost 4 bases, with 17 bases spanning the gap. The CDR3 consists of 15 residues. In germline, CDR1 is MNHNY, CDR2 SVGAGI (reference sequence). The CDR3 sequence is CASSHGTYVPDTQYF. CDR3 DNA sequence: TGTGCCAGCAGCCACGGGACTTACGTCCCAGATACGCAGTATTTT.

Details on this clonotype: An end of the junction does not agree with germline; a read error may underlie this. The chain has TRBV29-1 and TRBJ2-5; D remains unclear. Looked up from germline, CDR1 is SQVTM and CDR2 is ANQGSEA. This CDR3 contains 11 residues. The chain's CDR3 is CSFLCEESQYF. For the CDR3, the DNA is TGCAGCTTCCTGTGCGAAGAGAGCCAGTACTTC.

This clonotype has at least ten counts. This chain uses TRBV7-9 with TRBJ2-5; the match to TRBD2 covers 7 bases. CDR1 is SEHNR, CDR2 FQNEAQ, per germline (reference sequence). The ends lost 5 bases at V and 2 bases at J; junction bases unmatched: 11. The CDR3 covers 16 residues. The CDR3 spells CASSPGTTGGQETQYF. The CDR3 DNA is TGTGCCAGCAGCCCAGGAACGACGGGAGGTCAAGAGACCCAGTACTTC.

This clonotype was recorded many times. V gene TRBV4-3 combines with J gene TRBJ2-2; the D is unclear. Germline loops: CDR1 LGHNA, CDR2 YSLEER. Trimming removed 4 bases from V and 6 bases from J, with 12 bases in between. The CDR3 extends over 14 amino acids. CDR3 protein: CASSRYSDSGELFF. The CDR3 DNA is TGCGCCAGCAGCCGCTACTCTGACTCCGGGGAGCTGTTTTTT.

This clonotype has a single count. Given a much more abundant clone one base away, this may be a read error. The chain employs TRBV10-3 and TRBJ2-7, with 9 bases identical to TRBD2. The CDR3 totals 14 residues. Germline V gives CDR1 ENHRY, CDR2 SYGVKD. CDR3 region: CTTEAGGSEWEQYF. The CDR3 region has the DNA TGTACCACCGAAGCGGGGGGATCTGAGTGGGAGCAGTACTTC.